The 12 T cell receptor beta chains reported below all come from one sample, sequenced in a study of shared clonotypes between healthy human individuals. Here immunoSEQ multiplex PCR was the method, and the copy in TCRdb shows in-frame clones only, minus some. The data contain roughly 1,000,000 clones, more than 75% of them singletons. The sequenced sample was memory CD4+ T cells from PBMCs. Noted subset: CD45RA-negative fraction. All receptors come from a man aged 18 to 29 in good health. Some clones in this sample may be carry-over from other donors' samples.

J is TRBJ2-7 and V is TRBV5-4; D possibly corresponds to TRBD2 (6 bases). Germline V lookup: CDR1 SGHNT, CDR2 YYREEE (reference sequence). This CDR3 is 16 amino acids long. V was cut by 3 bases and J by 7 bases, with 23 bases left in between. DNA of the CDR3: TGTGCCAGCAGCTCTGGAGGGGTCGTGGCAGGGCGAGAGCAGTACTTC. Amino acids: CASSSGGVVAGREQYF.

The rearrangement links TRBV5-4 to TRBJ2-6; D not resolved. CDR3 length equals 15 residues. V dropped 1 base and J dropped 0 bases, with 5 bases sitting between them. The germline gives CDR1 SGHNT, CDR2 YYREEE (reference sequence). CDR3: CASSLYSSGANVLTF. The CDR3 DNA is TGTGCCAGCAGCTTGTATAGCTCTGGGGCCAACGTCCTGACTTTC.

A few counts support this clone. Other DNA variants within this sample encode the same CDR3. The rearrangement links TRBV18 to TRBJ1-2, with 7 nucleotides matching TRBD1. CDR3 length: 13 residues. J gave up 2 bases and V 3 bases, and 0 bases lay outside the gene matches. The germline V gene has CDR1 KGHSH and CDR2 LQKENI. The CDR3 here is CASSPDRNYGYTF. The CDR3 DNA sequence: TGTGCCAGCTCACCGGACAGGAACTATGGCTACACCTTC.

V gene TRBV12-5 combines with J gene TRBJ2-3, with 8 bases identical to TRBD1. The CDR3 is made up of 15 amino acids. The V segment lost 6 bases and the J segment 4 bases; nucleotides outside the gene matches: 9. CDR1 is LGHNT and CDR2 is FRNRAP in the germline V gene. The CDR3 reads CASGPGQGFADTQYF. The CDR3 DNA sequence: TGTGCTAGTGGCCCAGGACAGGGCTTCGCAGATACGCAGTATTTT.

The table lists this clone with a count of one. V and J are TRBV4-1 and TRBJ2-3; possible D gene TRBD2, 6 bases. The CDR3 is made up of 16 amino acids. Trimming pared 1 base from V and 1 base from J, leaving 12 bases between. Germline V gene lookup returns CDR1 MGHRA and CDR2 YSYEKL. The CDR3 is CASSQGWGEGTDTQYF. CDR3 DNA: TGCGCCAGCAGCCAAGGTTGGGGGGAAGGCACAGATACGCAGTATTTT.

The genes are TRBV27 and TRBJ1-1; TRBD1 might be the D (6 bases). Trimming shortened V by 5 bases and J by 3 bases, and 10 bases separated the two germline ends. CDR1 is MNHEY, CDR2 SMNVEV, per germline (reference sequence). CDR3 length: 13 amino acids. CDR3 DNA: TGTGCCAGCAGTGCAGGGGTTTACACTGAAGCTTTCTTT. Its translation: CASSAGVYTEAFF.

The V and J genes are TRBV6-1 and TRBJ2-1; D call uncertain. The germline CDR1 and CDR2 sequences are MNHNS and SASEGT. The ends were cut back, 8 bases at V and 1 base at J, with 15 bases in the middle. This CDR3 spans 15 amino acids. The CDR3 sequence is CASPEEGISYNEQFF. The CDR3 region has the DNA TGTGCCAGCCCCGAAGAAGGCATATCCTACAATGAGCAGTTCTTC.

The rearrangement uses TRBV27 and TRBJ2-6, with 9 nucleotides matching TRBD2. The J segment lost 1 base and the V segment lost 1 base, leaving 11 bases of the junction unmatched. This CDR3 is 20 amino acids long. Germline V gene data show CDR1 as MNHEY and CDR2 as SMNVEV (reference sequence). CDR3 region: CASSLFAAGLAPSGANVLTF. The CDR3 nucleotides are TGTGCCAGCAGTTTATTCGCAGCCGGACTAGCGCCGTCTGGGGCCAACGTCCTGACTTTC.

Only one count was recorded for this clone. The CDR3 protein is CASSLAPSVRGEKLFF. CDR3 nucleotides: TGTGCCAGCAGCTTAGCCCCTTCCGTCAGGGGTGAAAAACTGTTTTTT. The chain recombines TRBV7-6 with TRBJ1-4; tentative D call: TRBD1 (6 bases). The CDR3 sequence is 16 residues long. The V end was cut by 0 bases, the J end by 7 bases, with 15 bases between. Germline V gives CDR1 SGHVS, CDR2 FNYEAQ.

The sample holds a few counts of this clone. The chain combines TRBV21-1 with TRBJ1-5; the DNA was not compared with TRBD1, the D call given in the table. TRBV21-1 is assigned pseudogene status. This CDR3 contains 19 residues. CDR3 amino acids: CASSKVSRTGVVIGQPQHF. The CDR3 bases are TGTGCCAGCAGCAAAGTTTCCCGGACAGGGGTTGTAATAGGTCAGCCCCAGCATTTT.

The chain has TRBV11-2 and TRBJ2-7; D unclear. The CDR3 contains 14 residues. The germline V gene encodes CDR1 SGHAT and CDR2 FQNNGV. The ends were cut back, 5 bases at V and 0 bases at J, with 11 bases in the middle. CDR3 in DNA: TGTGCCAGCAGCCGCAAGGGTTTCTCCTACGAGCAGTACTTC. This gives the protein CASSRKGFSYEQYF.

This clone appeared many times. This chain's CDR3 is CASQYGGSSGNTIYF. The DNA for the CDR3 is TGTGCCAGCCAGTACGGGGGCTCCTCTGGAAACACCATATATTTT. The genes are TRBV5-8 and TRBJ1-3, with D perhaps matching TRBD1 (6 bases). V was clipped by 7 bases and J by 0 bases, with 14 bases between them. The CDR3 has 15 residues. From germline, CDR1 is SGHTS and CDR2 YDEGEE.